This entry lists 19 T cell receptor beta chains sequenced from one sample in a study of T cell responses to AZD1222 COVID-19 vaccine. Produced via immunoSEQ multiplex PCR; TCRdb's table is partial and in-frame only. The table lists 130,000 or so clones, 80% to 90% of them singletons. Sample: peripheral blood, taken on day 0 of AZD1222 vaccination. These receptor sequences come from an adult in good health.

This sequence joins TRBV18 and TRBJ2-7; 14 positions match TRBD2. The CDR3 extends over 14 amino acids. Germline lookup yields CDR1 KGHSH and CDR2 LQKENI. Germline trimming cut 3 bases from V and 7 bases from J; bases unmatched to any gene: 2. The CDR3 region has the DNA TGTGCCAGCTCACCGGGACTAGCGGGAGTGGAGCAGTACTTC. It encodes CASSPGLAGVEQYF.

The chain carries TRBV9 and TRBJ2-5; weak D call: TRBD1 (6 bases). The V and J ends lost 3 bases and 4 bases respectively, with 10 bases between them. The CDR3 spans 13 residues. Germline-derived CDR1 and CDR2 are SGDLS and YYNGEE. The CDR3 nucleotides read TGTGCCAGCAGCGGGCCAGGGGCAGAGACCCAGTACTTC. Amino acids: CASSGPGAETQYF. The full variable domain, its missing parts supplied by reference TRBV9 and TRBJ2-5, is DSGVTQTPKHLITATGQRVTLRCSPRSGDLSVYWYQQSLDQGLQFLIQYYNGEERAKGNILERFSAQQFPDLHSELNLSSLELGDSALYFCASSGPGAETQYFGPGTRLLVL.

This rearrangement joins TRBV9 to TRBJ1-3; D is perhaps TRBD1 (5 bases). The CDR3 consists of 15 residues. The V gene lost 4 bases and the J gene lost 0 bases, with 11 bases spanning the gap. Per the germline V gene, CDR1 is SGDLS and CDR2 is YYNGEE. Here the CDR3 reads CASSPRGDSGNTIYF. The CDR3 DNA reads as TGTGCCAGCAGCCCCCGAGGGGACTCTGGAAACACCATATATTTT.

The V gene is TRBV20-1, the J gene TRBJ2-1; D not certain. This CDR3 comprises 11 residues. Trimming stripped 5 bases from V and 2 bases from J, with 4 bases between. Germline assignment: CDR1 DFQATT and CDR2 SNEGSKA (reference sequence). Written as DNA, the CDR3 is TGCAGTGCTGAAACCTACAATGAGCAGTTCTTC. Translation gives CSAETYNEQFF.

The rearrangement joins TRBV4-2 to TRBJ2-3; D is possibly TRBD2 (5 bases). Trimming stripped 4 bases from V and 5 bases from J, with 10 bases between. The germline CDR1 and CDR2 sequences are LGHNA and YNFKEQ. This CDR3 is built from 13 residues. Written as DNA, the CDR3 is TGTGCCAGCAGCCCAGTCGGGAAAGATACGCAGTATTTT. It specifies CASSPVGKDTQYF.

V and J are TRBV5-5 and TRBJ2-7, with a possible D match to TRBD2 (5 bases). CDR1 SGHKS and CDR2 YYEKEE come from the germline V gene (reference sequence). The length of the CDR3 is 16 residues. The V and J ends lost 2 bases and 0 bases respectively, with 15 bases between them. The CDR3 reads CASSFVEGEGSYEQYF. The CDR3 DNA reads TGTGCCAGCAGCTTTGTTGAGGGCGAGGGCTCCTACGAGCAGTACTTC.

This clone has only one observation. The V call is TRBV4-3, the J call TRBJ2-1; 14 bases match TRBD2. The V and J ends lost 1 base and 7 bases, in that order; junction bases with no gene match: 9. The CDR3 contains 18 residues. Germline V CDR1 and CDR2: LGHNA, YSLEER. The chain's CDR3 is CASSQGGYGTSGSNEQFF. DNA of the CDR3: TGCGCCAGCAGCCAAGGGGGGTATGGGACTAGCGGGAGTAATGAGCAGTTCTTC.

The V and J genes are TRBV13 and TRBJ2-5; TRBD2 matches 9 bases. Germline CDR1 PRHDT, CDR2 FYEKMQ (reference sequence). CDR3 size: 18 residues. With 2 bases clipped from V and 4 bases from J, the junction kept 14 bases outside the gene matches. The CDR3 DNA sequence: TGTGCCAGCAGCTTAAGGGCCGGGGGACTAGCATCTTCAGAGACCCAGTACTTC. Its translation is CASSLRAGGLASSETQYF.

This clone was recorded only once. This sequence joins TRBV10-3 and TRBJ1-1; 8 bases fit TRBD1. V lost 4 bases to trimming and J lost 0 bases; unmatched junction nucleotides: 7. The CDR3 totals 16 residues. The germline gives CDR1 ENHRY, CDR2 SYGVKD. CDR3 bases: TGTGCCATCAGTGCTAGGGGGGGACAGGTGAACACTGAAGCTTTCTTT. This sequence encodes CAISARGGQVNTEAFF.

V and J are TRBV10-3 and TRBJ2-6, with D unclear. The CDR3 contains 16 residues. Germline assignment: CDR1 ENHRY and CDR2 SYGVKD. Trimming took 3 bases from V and 4 from J, leaving 13 bases between them. The CDR3, as DNA: TGTGCCATCAGTGATTCCAGAGGTCTGGGGGCCAACGTCCTGACTTTC. This codes for CAISDSRGLGANVLTF.

The chain combines TRBV5-1 with TRBJ2-2; weak D call: TRBD2 (7 bases). The CDR3 contains 16 residues. Germline-derived CDR1 and CDR2 are SGHRS and YFSETQ. Trimming shortened V by 0 bases and J by 3 bases, and 12 bases separated the two germline ends. CDR3 bases: TGCGCCAGCAGCTTGGTTCCGGGGGGCGACACCGGGGAGCTGTTTTTT. Translation: CASSLVPGGDTGELFF.

The chain links TRBV6-5 to TRBJ1-1; 7 positions match TRBD1. The CDR3 contains 15 residues. Germline CDR1 MNHEY, CDR2 SVGAGI. Unmatched junction bases numbered 7, after V lost 5 bases and J lost 1 base. The CDR3 spells CASSPPGQQNTEAFF. CDR3 sequence (DNA): TGTGCCAGCAGTCCTCCGGGACAGCAGAACACTGAAGCTTTCTTT.

The count of this clone is one. The V call is TRBV3-1 (or the pseudogene TRBV3-2), the J call TRBJ1-1, with D possibly being TRBD1 (6 bases). Germline lookup yields CDR1 LGHDT and CDR2 YNNKEL (reference sequence). Trimming cost V 4 bases and J 2 bases, with 11 bases left between them. The CDR3 has 14 amino acids. CDR3 loop: CASSPWTVNTEAFF. The CDR3 bases are TGTGCCAGCAGCCCGTGGACAGTCAACACTGAAGCTTTCTTT.

The chain joins TRBV27 to TRBJ1-1; no clear D. V was shortened by 2 bases and J by 4 bases, with 11 bases between the two germline ends. Germline assignment: CDR1 MNHEY and CDR2 SMNVEV (reference sequence). The CDR3 contains 14 residues. The DNA of the CDR3 is TGTGCCAGCAGTTTAGGGCGTCGAGGCACTGAAGCTTTCTTT. Amino acids: CASSLGRRGTEAFF.

The chain is built from TRBV19 and TRBJ1-2; 7 nucleotides line up with TRBD1. Looked up from germline, CDR1 is LNHDA and CDR2 is SQIVND (reference sequence). The V and J ends lost 0 bases and 4 bases, in that order; junction bases with no gene match: 2. This CDR3 is 14 amino acids long. The DNA for the CDR3 is TGTGCCAGTAGTATAGAGGACAGGTCCTATGGCTACACCTTC. Protein: CASSIEDRSYGYTF. The full variable domain, its missing parts supplied by reference TRBV19 and TRBJ1-2, is DGGITQSPKYLFRKEGQNVTLSCEQNLNHDAMYWYRQDPGQGLRLIYYSQIVNDFQKGDIAEGYSVSREKKESFPLTVTSAQKNPTAFYLCASSIEDRSYGYTFGSGTRLTVV.

V usage is TRBV4-2 and J usage is TRBJ2-2, with TRBD1 as a possible D gene (5 bases). Germline V gene data show CDR1 as LGHNA and CDR2 as YNFKEQ. This CDR3 has 15 residues. Deletions cut 2 bases from V and 0 bases from J, with 7 bases between. CDR3 coding DNA: TGTGCCAGCAGCCAACAGGGTTCGAACACCGGGGAGCTGTTTTTT. It specifies CASSQQGSNTGELFF.

The rearrangement links TRBV28 to TRBJ1-1, with D possibly being TRBD1 (5 bases). CDR1 and CDR2 from the germline V gene are MDHEN and SYDVKM. Trimming left V 3 bases short and J 1 base short, with 9 bases between. This CDR3 region has 14 residues. CDR3 loop: CASSLAQENTEAFF. The CDR3 nucleotides are TGTGCCAGCAGTTTGGCACAGGAGAACACTGAAGCTTTCTTT.

The chain couples TRBV19 to TRBJ1-2, with D possibly being TRBD1 (5 bases). V dropped 6 bases and J dropped 4 bases, with 9 bases sitting between them. From germline, CDR1 is LNHDA and CDR2 SQIVND (reference sequence). The CDR3 has 12 amino acids. The CDR3, as DNA: TGTGCCAGTAGGATGGGGGGCTATGGCTACACCTTC. This encodes CASRMGGYGYTF.

In this sample, this clone turned up once. V gene TRBV9 combines with J gene TRBJ2-1; 9 bases are shared with TRBD1. The germline V gene has CDR1 SGDLS and CDR2 YYNGEE. V lost 3 bases to trimming and J lost 3 bases; unmatched junction nucleotides: 4. This CDR3 is built from 15 residues. The CDR3 region is CASSETGGSYNEQFF. The CDR3 DNA reads as TGTGCCAGCAGCGAGACAGGGGGTAGCTACAATGAGCAGTTCTTC.